Sequencing of this TCR beta chain was carried out in a study of Graves' ophthalmopathy and Graves' hyperthyroidism. Turning to the study itself: Peripheral blood was obtained at first diagnosis, ahead of any treatment. General study results and limits: Researchers report that a 13-signature model separated ophthalmopathy from stable hyperthyroidism, posting under 90% sensitivity and about 78% specificity. Blood was where most expanded thyroid clonotypes above 0.001 frequency also turned up.

In this sample, this clonotype turned up many times. The antigen is not known. The CDR3 contains 15 residues. CDR1 and CDR2 from the germline V gene are DFQATT and SNEGSKA (reference sequence). The V and J ends lost 4 bases and 5 bases respectively, with 18 bases between them. Amplified material comprised TCR beta CDR3 regions derived from RNA transcripts. First-round RT-PCR relied on HTBI primers, and a second-round multiplex PCR came next. TCRdb independently ran MiXCR on the multiplex PCR reads; one entry per CDR3 protein. The sample lists about 340,000 distinct CDR3 sequences, 17% occurring once. Pregnant or lactating patients and those with other autoimmune diseases or uncontrolled infections were excluded.

V is TRBV20-1 and J is TRBJ1-5; D unclear. This sequence originates from an adult man with Graves' ophthalmopathy. Sequenced sample: peripheral blood. The CDR3 DNA is TGCAGTGCTACTTACACCGAAGACGTGGATCAGCCCCAGCATTTT. Encoded protein: CSATYTEDVDQPQHF.